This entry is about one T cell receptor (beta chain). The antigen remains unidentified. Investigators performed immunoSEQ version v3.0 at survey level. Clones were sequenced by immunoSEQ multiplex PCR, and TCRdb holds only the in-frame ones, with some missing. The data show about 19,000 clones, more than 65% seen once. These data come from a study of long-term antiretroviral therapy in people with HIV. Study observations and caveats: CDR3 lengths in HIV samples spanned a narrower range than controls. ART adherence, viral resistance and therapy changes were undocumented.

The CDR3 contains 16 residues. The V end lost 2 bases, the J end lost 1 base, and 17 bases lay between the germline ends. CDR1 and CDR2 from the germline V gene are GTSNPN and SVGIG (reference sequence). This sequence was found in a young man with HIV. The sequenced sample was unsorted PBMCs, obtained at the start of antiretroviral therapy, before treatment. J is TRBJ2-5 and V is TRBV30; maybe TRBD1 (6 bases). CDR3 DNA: TGTGCCTGGAGTACCGGACAGAGACTTATCCAAGAGACCCAGTACTTC. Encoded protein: CAWSTGQRLIQETQYF.